The 9 T cell receptor beta chains given below trace back to one sample, sequenced in a study of cytomegalovirus exposure and HLA in healthy donors. 13 Jbeta primers and 60 Vbeta primers were used for the PCR. Sequenced by immunoSEQ multiplex PCR; TCRdb stores in-frame clones only, minus some. Its table lists fewer than 200,000 clones. The sequenced sample was PBMCs. All receptors come from an older woman in good health and CMV-seronegative.

This chain connects TRBV27 to TRBJ1-2; TRBD1 is a possible D gene (6 bases). There are 15 residues in the CDR3. The germline V gene has CDR1 MNHEY and CDR2 SMNVEV (reference sequence). V dropped 6 bases and J dropped 2 bases, with 16 bases sitting between them. The CDR3 DNA reads TGTGCCAGCAGCGAAAAGACAGGAGGAAACTATGGCTACACCTTC. Its protein product is CASSEKTGGNYGYTF.

The rearrangement uses TRBV7-8 and TRBJ2-1, with D perhaps matching TRBD2 (5 bases). The CDR3 totals 14 residues. Germline V gene lookup returns CDR1 SGHVS and CDR2 FQNEAQ. V was shortened by 4 bases and J by 10 bases, with 17 bases between the two germline ends. CDR3 sequence: CASSSERGSLEQFF. In nucleotides, the CDR3 is TGTGCCAGCAGCTCCGAACGGGGTAGCTTGGAGCAGTTCTTC.

V gene TRBV2 combines with J gene TRBJ1-2; maybe TRBD1 (5 bases). Germline V gene data show CDR1 as SNHLY and CDR2 as FYNNEI. The CDR3 spans 12 residues. Deletions cut 3 bases from V and 6 bases from J, with 8 bases between. The CDR3 nucleotides read TGTGCCAGCAGTGACAGGGTGAATGGCTACACCTTC. Its translation: CASSDRVNGYTF.

V gene TRBV12-5 combines with J gene TRBJ2-1, with TRBD2 matching over 10 bases. Per germline, CDR1 LGHNT and CDR2 FRNRAP. This CDR3 has 14 residues. Trimming cost V 8 bases and J 3 bases; bases outside gene matches: 4. The CDR3 region is CASLAGGIYNEQFF. The CDR3 nucleotides are TGTGCTAGTTTAGCGGGAGGAATCTACAATGAGCAGTTCTTC.

V gene TRBV27 combines with J gene TRBJ1-2; 12 bases map to TRBD1. Trimming cost V 2 bases and J 8 bases; bases outside gene matches: 6. Germline V CDR1 and CDR2: MNHEY, SMNVEV (reference sequence). The CDR3 length is 15 residues. The CDR3 is CASSLAGTGGGGYTF. For the CDR3, the DNA is TGTGCCAGCAGTTTAGCCGGGACAGGGGGCGGCGGCTACACCTTC.

The rearrangement links TRBV7-8 to TRBJ1-1; TRBD1 is a possible D gene (6 bases). Germline-derived CDR1 and CDR2 are SGHVS and FQNEAQ. This CDR3 contains 16 residues. V lost 7 bases to trimming and J lost 1 base, with 19 bases between them. The CDR3 protein is CASTLQGGQSNTEAFF. The CDR3 DNA follows: TGTGCCAGCACTCTCCAAGGGGGACAATCGAACACTGAAGCTTTCTTT.

The V call is TRBV2, the J call TRBJ1-5, with D perhaps TRBD1 (6 bases). Trimming left V 5 bases short and J 1 base short, with 9 bases between. This CDR3 is built from 14 residues. CDR1 is SNHLY and CDR2 is FYNNEI in the germline V gene. CDR3 nucleotide sequence: TGTGCCAGCAGTTACAGGGTGAGCAATCAGCCCCAGCATTTT. Translated, it gives CASSYRVSNQPQHF.

The rearrangement uses TRBV29-1 and TRBJ2-1; D gene uncertain. The CDR3 has 12 amino acids. V lost 7 bases to trimming and J lost 1 base, with 8 bases between them. Germline V gene lookup returns CDR1 SQVTM and CDR2 ANQGSEA. This chain's CDR3 is CSAAGSYNEQFF. The CDR3 nucleotides read TGCAGCGCCGCCGGGTCCTACAATGAGCAGTTCTTC.

J is TRBJ2-1 and V is TRBV11-2, with 10 bases matching TRBD2. The CDR3 is 16 amino acids. Trimming cost V 6 bases and J 4 bases; bases outside gene matches: 9. The germline V gene has CDR1 SGHAT and CDR2 FQNNGV. For the CDR3, the DNA is TGTGCCAGCAGTTTAAGCGGGAGGGGGGGGTACAATGAGCAGTTCTTC. Amino acid sequence: CASSLSGRGGYNEQFF.